One and the same sample provided the 22 T cell receptor beta chains below, sequenced in a study of CD8+ T cells in alopecia areata. Treatment meaning: oral pan-JAK inhibitor, 5-10 mg twice daily. cDNA serving as the sequencing template came from extracted, reverse transcribed RNA. Clones were read by immunoSEQ multiplex PCR, and TCRdb kept only the in-frame ones, dropping some. Here the sample spans more than 90,000 clones, approximately 59% being singletons. Sequencing was performed on CD8+ T cells sorted from blood, taken at week 4, from a patient treated with tofacitinib. These receptors came from a human donor with alopecia areata.

The rearrangement joins TRBV29-1 to TRBJ2-7; no reliable D call. Trimming took 6 bases from V and 6 from J, leaving 15 bases between them. From germline, CDR1 is SQVTM and CDR2 ANQGSEA. There are 12 residues in the CDR3. CDR3 bases: TGCAGCGTCCCATCCCCCACGGGCGAGCAGTACTTC. Protein: CSVPSPTGEQYF.

The V and J genes are TRBV6-6 and TRBJ1-1; D gene ambiguous. V was pared by 3 bases and J by 3 bases, with 11 bases between. The CDR3 has 14 residues. Germline V gives CDR1 MNHNY, CDR2 SVGAGI (reference sequence). The CDR3 sequence is CASSYEGEDTEAFF. CDR3 nucleotide sequence: TGTGCCAGCAGTTATGAGGGAGAGGACACTGAAGCTTTCTTT.

The rearrangement links TRBV19 to TRBJ2-1, with 11 bases lining up with TRBD2. This CDR3 has 14 residues. V lost 6 bases and J lost 7; bases outside the gene matches: 5. Germline CDR1 and CDR2: LNHDA and SQIVND (reference sequence). CDR3 nucleotide sequence: TGTGCCAGTAGGCTCTCTAGCGGGGGGAATGAGCAGTTCTTC. Protein: CASRLSSGGNEQFF.

This clone showed up just a few times. J is TRBJ1-3 and V is TRBV29-1, with D possibly being TRBD1 (5 bases). V gave up 6 bases and J gave up 7 bases, with 16 bases separating them. Looked up from germline, CDR1 is SQVTM and CDR2 is ANQGSEA. The CDR3 is 13 amino acids. The CDR3 DNA sequence: TGCAGCGTCGAAACAGGATTGATCAACACCATATATTTT. Its protein product is CSVETGLINTIYF.

V and J are TRBV6-5 and TRBJ1-2; 11 bases align to TRBD1. The J segment lost 7 bases and the V segment lost 7 bases, leaving 5 bases of the junction unmatched. CDR1 is MNHEY, CDR2 SVGAGI, per germline. There are 13 residues in the CDR3. The CDR3 nucleotides read TGTGCCAGCAACGGACAGGGGGCCGGTGGCTACACCTTC. Translated: CASNGQGAGGYTF.

This clone was detected once. The chain links TRBV27 to TRBJ2-7; D gene unclear. Germline loops: CDR1 MNHEY, CDR2 SMNVEV (reference sequence). With 6 bases removed from V and 4 bases from J, the gap between germline ends came to 16 bases. The CDR3 covers 14 residues. The CDR3 DNA reads TGTGCCAGCAGCCATGACGGCAGACCTTACGAGCAGTACTTC. Translated: CASSHDGRPYEQYF.

This clone was seen just once. The chain carries TRBV19 and TRBJ2-1, with no clear D. Germline CDR1 is LNHDA and CDR2 is SQIVND (reference sequence). V shed 6 bases and J shed 4 bases, with 7 bases lying between them. CDR3 length equals 12 residues. CDR3 nucleotides: TGTGCCAGTAGCCACAGTTACAATGAGCAGTTCTTC. Residues: CASSHSYNEQFF.

This clone was detected only a few times. The chain recombines TRBV4-1 with TRBJ1-2, with unresolved D. Looked up from germline, CDR1 is MGHRA and CDR2 is YSYEKL. V dropped 0 bases and J dropped 4 bases, with 6 bases sitting between them. The CDR3 consists of 13 residues. DNA for the CDR3: TGCGCCAGCAGCCAAGACCATCTCTATGGCTACACCTTC. This translates into CASSQDHLYGYTF.

In this sample, this clone turned up many times. The chain recombines TRBV10-3 with TRBJ1-1; D is ambiguous. The CDR3 is 15 residues long. V was cut by 2 bases and J by 0 bases, with 10 bases left in between. Germline CDR1 is ENHRY and CDR2 is SYGVKD. The CDR3 region is CAISERKGLNTEAFF. The CDR3 region has the DNA TGTGCCATCAGTGAGCGGAAGGGTTTGAACACTGAAGCTTTCTTT.

This clone appeared once. This chain uses TRBV4-3 with TRBJ2-3; TRBD1 or TRBD2 may be the D gene (5 bases each). V lost 0 bases, J lost 3 bases, and 13 bases lay in between. This CDR3 is 16 amino acids long. Germline CDR1 LGHNA, CDR2 YSLEER. The CDR3 DNA follows: TGCGCCAGCAGCCAAGATGGCAGGGACGGAACAGATACGCAGTATTTT. Residues: CASSQDGRDGTDTQYF.

The gene calls are TRBV29-1 and TRBJ1-5; the D gene is possibly TRBD1 (5 bases). The CDR3 contains 13 residues. Germline CDR1 reads SQVTM; CDR2 reads ANQGSEA. V lost 3 bases and J lost 5, with 11 bases in between. The CDR3 sequence is CSVDRVRDQPQHF. The CDR3 DNA reads as TGCAGCGTTGACAGGGTAAGAGATCAGCCCCAGCATTTT.

This chain joins TRBV30 and TRBJ1-1, with D uncertain. The CDR3 has 14 amino acids. The V gene's germline CDR1 is GTSNPN and CDR2 SVGIG (reference sequence). V lost 2 bases to trimming and J lost 2 bases, with 12 bases between them. For the CDR3, the DNA is TGTGCCTGGAGTTTGGTCGGCCTAAACACTGAAGCTTTCTTT. Amino acid sequence: CAWSLVGLNTEAFF.

V usage is TRBV29-1 and J usage is TRBJ2-3; D might be TRBD1 or TRBD2, each matching 5 bases. The CDR3 length is 16 residues. V was pared by 0 bases and J by 2 bases, with 15 bases between. Germline CDR1 and CDR2: SQVTM and ANQGSEA. The DNA of the CDR3 is TGCAGCGTTGAAGAAACCAGGGACCTAATCACAGATACGCAGTATTTT. Residues: CSVEETRDLITDTQYF.

V and J are TRBV14 and TRBJ2-1; 7 bases map to TRBD1. Losses at the gene ends were 6 bases for V and 7 bases for J; bases not matched to a gene: 9. Germline lookup yields CDR1 SGHDN and CDR2 FVKESK. CDR3 length equals 14 residues. CDR3 coding DNA: TGTGCCAGCAGTCTCCGACAGGGAATGAATGAGCAGTTCTTC. It encodes CASSLRQGMNEQFF.

The chain has TRBV30 and TRBJ1-5; D gene uncertain. Deletions cut 2 bases from V and 0 bases from J, with 11 bases between. Germline V gene sequence: CDR1 GTSNPN, CDR2 SVGIG (reference sequence). The CDR3 consists of 15 residues. The CDR3: CAWSLADYSNQPQHF. CDR3 bases: TGTGCCTGGAGTTTGGCAGACTATAGCAATCAGCCCCAGCATTTT.

The chain couples TRBV27 to TRBJ1-1; possibly TRBD1 for D (6 bases). Germline V CDR1 and CDR2: MNHEY, SMNVEV (reference sequence). The CDR3 sequence is 11 residues long. V shed 4 bases and J shed 10 bases, with 10 bases lying between them. The DNA for the CDR3 is TGTGCCAGCAGTTCCTCAGGGGTAGCTTTCTTT. It encodes CASSSSGVAFF.

The chain combines TRBV7-9 with TRBJ1-1, with D tentatively TRBD1 (6 bases). The CDR3 contains 13 residues. V lost 1 base and J lost 4, with 7 bases in between. Germline V gives CDR1 SEHNR, CDR2 FQNEAQ (reference sequence). The CDR3 coding sequence is TGTGCCAGCAGCTTAGAACAGGGCACTGAAGCTTTCTTT. Protein sequence: CASSLEQGTEAFF. Complete variable domain (other parts from reference TRBV7-9 and TRBJ1-1): DTGVSQNPRHKITKRGQNVTFRCDPISEHNRLYWYRQTLGQGPEFLTYFQNEAQLEKSRLLSDRFSAERPKGSFSTLEIQRTEQGDSAMYLCASSLEQGTEAFFGQGTRLTVV.

The chain uses TRBV30 and TRBJ1-1; 11 bases fit TRBD1. There are 14 residues in the CDR3. The ends lost 2 bases at V and 3 bases at J; junction bases unmatched: 2. Germline V gene sequence: CDR1 GTSNPN, CDR2 SVGIG (reference sequence). The CDR3 region has the DNA TGTGCCTGGAGTTGGACAGGGGGCGACACTGAAGCTTTCTTT. Translated, it gives CAWSWTGGDTEAFF.

V gene TRBV7-2 combines with J gene TRBJ2-7, with 8 bases aligning to TRBD2. CDR1 and CDR2 (germline): SGHTA, FQGNSA. V trimming: 6 bases; J trimming: 6 bases; junction bases outside the gene matches: 4. CDR3 length: 12 residues. In DNA, the CDR3 is TGTGCCAGCAGGTCGGGACTAGGCGAGCAGTACTTC. Protein: CASRSGLGEQYF.

This clone has a handful of counts. The V and J genes are TRBV30 and TRBJ1-1; D not resolved. Trimming pared 2 bases from V and 0 bases from J, leaving 7 bases between. The CDR3 runs 13 residues. The germline CDR1 and CDR2 sequences are GTSNPN and SVGIG (reference sequence). CDR3 nucleotides: TGTGCCTGGAGTCGGACCATGAACACTGAAGCTTTCTTT. Amino acid sequence: CAWSRTMNTEAFF.

A note on this clone: Other DNA variants within this sample encode the same CDR3. The chain combines TRBV5-4 with TRBJ2-3, with D possibly being TRBD1 (5 bases). Trimming took 5 bases from V and 1 from J, leaving 8 bases between them. This CDR3 spans 13 amino acids. The V gene's germline CDR1 is SGHNT and CDR2 YYREEE (reference sequence). The CDR3 DNA reads TGTGCCAGCAGAAGGGGTGGCACAGATACGCAGTATTTT. Protein: CASRRGGTDTQYF.

The chain uses TRBV9 and TRBJ1-4; D is possibly TRBD1 (5 bases). The CDR3 totals 15 residues. Looked up from germline, CDR1 is SGDLS and CDR2 is YYNGEE. V was clipped by 4 bases and J by 5 bases, with 15 bases between them. The CDR3 sequence: CASSTSGSLNEKLFF. In DNA form, the CDR3 reads TGTGCCAGCAGCACCTCAGGGAGCCTAAATGAAAAACTGTTTTTT.